Listed here are 25 T cell receptor beta chains from one sample, sequenced in a study of Ad26.COV2.S vaccination and SARS-CoV-2 variants. The assay was immunoSEQ multiplex PCR, and TCRdb's table has in-frame clones only and misses some. The sample carries a few hundred thousand clones, approximately 87% recorded once. Treatment denoted: over 15 received Ad26.COV2.S at low or high dose, single or two shots; 5 received placebo; per-sample allocation not given. Sampling was performed 63 days after the first vaccine or placebo injection. This specimen was peripheral blood, taken in a trial of Ad26.COV2.S vaccine versus placebo. The source is a person between 18 and 65 years old who received the Ad26.COV2.S COVID-19 vaccine or a placebo.

The chain combines TRBV3-1 (or the pseudogene TRBV3-2) with TRBJ2-7, with TRBD2 matching 7 bases. The CDR3 has 15 amino acids. The V segment lost 4 bases and the J segment 3 bases; nucleotides outside the gene matches: 9. Germline V lookup: CDR1 LGHDT, CDR2 YNNKEL (reference sequence). The DNA of the CDR3 is TGTGCCAGCAGCCGCGCCGGGACTAAGATCTACGAGCAGTACTTC. As protein: CASSRAGTKIYEQYF.

This chain connects TRBV7-2 to TRBJ1-3; D is uncertain. CDR1 SGHTA and CDR2 FQGNSA come from the germline V gene. V was pared by 1 base and J by 12 bases, with 10 bases between. The CDR3 extends over 12 amino acids. The CDR3 reads CASSLVTGVIYF. The CDR3 DNA sequence: TGTGCCAGCAGCTTAGTAACGGGTGTCATATATTTT.

The V call is TRBV5-1, the J call TRBJ1-2; 9 bases are shared with TRBD1. CDR3 length: 16 amino acids. CDR1 and CDR2 from the germline V gene are SGHRS and YFSETQ. J lost 0 bases, V lost 4 bases, and 7 bases had no gene match. The CDR3 protein is CASSPGQGRSNYGYTF. The CDR3 region has the DNA TGCGCCAGCAGCCCTGGACAGGGGCGATCTAACTATGGCTACACCTTC.

The rearrangement links TRBV28 to TRBJ2-3, with 9 nucleotides matching TRBD2. This CDR3 is built from 16 residues. Unmatched junction bases numbered 6, after V lost 3 bases and J lost 2 bases. Germline V gene data show CDR1 as MDHEN and CDR2 as SYDVKM. CDR3 DNA: TGTGCCAGCAGTTTGATTAGCGGGGGATACACAGATACGCAGTATTTT. Residues: CASSLISGGYTDTQYF.

This chain joins TRBV7-3 and TRBJ2-2; D gene ambiguous. The CDR3 consists of 12 residues. The germline V gene encodes CDR1 SGHTA and CDR2 FQGTGA. V was shortened by 5 bases and J by 1 base, with 2 bases between the two germline ends. The CDR3 here is CASSRNTGELFF. The CDR3 nucleotides are TGTGCCAGCAGCCGGAACACCGGGGAGCTGTTTTTT. Drawing the rest from reference TRBV7-3 and TRBJ2-2, the complete variable domain is GAGVSQTPSNKVTEKGKYVELRCDPISGHTALYWYRQSLGQGPEFLIYFQGTGAADDSGLPNDRFFAVRPEGSVSTLKIQRTERGDSAVYLCASSRNTGELFFGEGSRLTVL.

V is TRBV28 and J is TRBJ1-5; D gene ambiguous. V was pared by 8 bases and J by 0 bases, with 8 bases between. The CDR3 has 13 residues. In germline, CDR1 is MDHEN, CDR2 SYDVKM. This chain's CDR3 is CASGKNSNQPQHF. The CDR3 DNA sequence: TGTGCCAGCGGAAAAAATAGCAATCAGCCCCAGCATTTT.

The rearrangement uses TRBV4-2 and TRBJ2-7; 7 bases align to TRBD2. CDR1 is LGHNA and CDR2 is YNFKEQ in the germline V gene. This CDR3 spans 15 amino acids. Trimming cost V 5 bases and J 4 bases; bases outside gene matches: 11. This CDR3 is CASSEHGRALYEQYF. The CDR3 nucleotides read TGTGCCAGCAGCGAACATGGGAGGGCTCTGTACGAGCAGTACTTC.

The chain combines TRBV13 with TRBJ1-1, with D perhaps matching TRBD1 (6 bases). The CDR3 sequence is 12 residues long. The V and J ends lost 5 bases and 13 bases respectively, with 17 bases between them. CDR1 PRHDT and CDR2 FYEKMQ come from the germline V gene (reference sequence). CDR3 sequence: CASSQQGRGVFF. DNA for the CDR3: TGTGCCAGCAGCCAACAGGGACGGGGCGTTTTCTTT.

This clone showed up just once. The rearrangement links TRBV7-7 to TRBJ2-1; D is unclear. V lost 0 bases to trimming and J lost 7 bases, with 13 bases between them. The CDR3 is 15 amino acids. Germline V gives CDR1 SSHAT, CDR2 FNYEAQ (reference sequence). The CDR3 here is CASSLAGSPVNEQFF. In nucleotides, the CDR3 is TGTGCCAGCAGCTTAGCGGGGTCCCCGGTGAATGAGCAGTTCTTC.

The rearrangement joins TRBV28 to TRBJ1-2; no firm D call. The CDR3 covers 14 residues. V was pared by 3 bases and J by 5 bases, with 13 bases between. In germline, CDR1 is MDHEN, CDR2 SYDVKM. The CDR3, as DNA: TGTGCCAGCAGTTTTCCGGGAGAATTTTATGGCTACACCTTC. Encoded protein: CASSFPGEFYGYTF.

Notes on this clone: One end of the junction is discordant with germline, which a read error may explain. The V call is TRBV6-5, the J call TRBJ2-5; 8 nucleotides align to TRBD1. From germline, CDR1 is MNHEY and CDR2 SVGAGI. The CDR3 has 10 amino acids. The CDR3 DNA reads TGTGCCAGCAATATCTGGACAGGGAACTTC. Translating gives CASNIWTGNF.

The gene calls are TRBV6-2 or TRBV6-3 and TRBJ2-2; 10 bases fit TRBD1. The germline CDR1 and CDR2 sequences are MNHEY and SVGEGT. The CDR3 loop spans 15 amino acids. The trim removed 3 bases at V and 7 bases at J, leaving 5 bases unmatched. CDR3 sequence: CASSYPGQGSGELFF. In DNA form, the CDR3 reads TGTGCCAGCAGTTATCCGGGACAGGGGAGCGGGGAGCTGTTTTTT.

This chain uses TRBV7-2 with TRBJ2-7; maybe TRBD1 (5 bases). The CDR3 loop spans 15 amino acids. Trimming took off 1 base at V and 3 bases at J, with 13 bases between the two ends. Germline-derived CDR1 and CDR2 are SGHTA and FQGNSA. The CDR3 DNA reads TGTGCCAGCAGCTTAGTCCAGGGCTCATACTACGAGCAGTACTTC. The encoded protein is CASSLVQGSYYEQYF.

The chain joins TRBV4-3 to TRBJ1-4; TRBD1 might be the D (6 bases). Germline CDR1 is LGHNA and CDR2 is YSLEER. The CDR3 covers 16 residues. The V end was cut by 0 bases, the J end by 7 bases, with 15 bases between. As DNA, the CDR3 is TGCGCCAGCAGCCAAGATCTCGGGGGGCGTGCTGAAAAACTGTTTTTT. It is translated as CASSQDLGGRAEKLFF.

The V gene is TRBV4-3, the J gene TRBJ1-2; TRBD1 agrees at 9 bases. Trimming cost V 0 bases and J 3 bases; bases outside gene matches: 2. This CDR3 region has 15 residues. Looked up from germline, CDR1 is LGHNA and CDR2 is YSLEER. The CDR3 DNA reads as TGCGCCAGCAGCCAAGAGGGGACAGGGTACTATGGCTACACCTTC. It yields the protein CASSQEGTGYYGYTF.

The V gene is TRBV5-8, the J gene TRBJ2-2, with 14 bases aligning to TRBD2. V shed 3 bases, J shed 5 bases, and the junction held 3 bases outside the gene matches. Germline CDR1 is SGHTS and CDR2 is YDEGEE. The CDR3 spans 16 residues. Here the CDR3 reads CASSYGTSGGTGELFF. The CDR3 region has the DNA TGTGCCAGCAGCTACGGGACTAGCGGGGGAACCGGGGAGCTGTTTTTT.

The chain employs TRBV23-1 and TRBJ2-4; no reliable D call. TRBV23-1 belongs to the ORF category, with a function that is uncertain. With 4 bases removed from V and 1 base from J, the gap between germline ends came to 14 bases. This CDR3 is 16 amino acids long. The chain's CDR3 is CASSPASNKAKNIQYF. CDR3 nucleotides: TGCGCCAGCAGTCCAGCCTCCAACAAGGCCAAAAACATTCAGTACTTC.

The rearrangement links TRBV19 to TRBJ2-1; maybe TRBD2 (6 bases). The CDR3 contains 14 residues. V was pared by 3 bases and J by 9 bases, with 15 bases between. Germline CDR1 is LNHDA and CDR2 is SQIVND (reference sequence). The CDR3 DNA is TGTGCCAGTAGTATCGGGGGAGGTCGGGGTGAGCAGTTCTTC. Protein product: CASSIGGGRGEQFF.

J is TRBJ2-5 and V is TRBV6-6, with 7 bases fitting TRBD2. From germline, CDR1 is MNHNY and CDR2 SVGAGI (reference sequence). J lost 1 base, V lost 0 bases, and 5 bases had no gene match. The CDR3 has 16 amino acids. CDR3 sequence reads: CASSYSLGGGQETQYF. In nucleotides, the CDR3 is TGTGCCAGCAGTTACTCCTTGGGCGGGGGCCAAGAGACCCAGTACTTC.

The CDR3 loop reads CAWSTNTEAFF. The CDR3 region has the DNA TGTGCCTGGAGCACGAACACTGAAGCTTTCTTT. The chain links TRBV30 to TRBJ1-1; no reliable D call. Between the trimmed V and J ends, which lost 3 bases and 1 base, there was a span of 3 bases. The CDR3 contains 11 residues. Per the germline V gene, CDR1 is GTSNPN and CDR2 is SVGIG (reference sequence).

This clone was seen only a few times. The J gene is TRBJ2-7, the V gene TRBV28; 9 nucleotides agree with TRBD1. Germline lookup yields CDR1 MDHEN and CDR2 SYDVKM. The CDR3 is 14 amino acids. The V segment lost 7 bases and the J segment 6 bases; nucleotides outside the gene matches: 10. CDR3 coding DNA: TGTGCCAGCACCCTGACAGGGGGGAGTGGCGAGCAGTACTTC. Translated, it gives CASTLTGGSGEQYF.

J is TRBJ2-3 and V is TRBV5-6; 8 nucleotides match TRBD1. The V gene's germline CDR1 is SGHDT and CDR2 YYEEEE. There are 16 residues in the CDR3. The J segment lost 0 bases and the V segment lost 4 bases, leaving 7 bases of the junction unmatched. The chain's CDR3 is CASSQQDRASTDTQYF. CDR3 coding DNA: TGTGCCAGCAGCCAACAGGACAGGGCTAGCACAGATACGCAGTATTTT.

J is TRBJ2-7 and V is TRBV27, with D hard to call. The CDR3 extends over 12 amino acids. The germline V and J ends were trimmed by 6 bases and 4 bases, with 10 bases remaining between them. The V gene's germline CDR1 is MNHEY and CDR2 SMNVEV (reference sequence). The CDR3 bases are TGTGCCAGCAGCCAGACCCTGTACGAGCAGTACTTC. This encodes CASSQTLYEQYF.

The rearrangement uses TRBV19 and TRBJ1-2, with TRBD1 matching 11 bases. This CDR3 region has 17 residues. CDR1 LNHDA and CDR2 SQIVND come from the germline V gene (reference sequence). J lost 4 bases, V lost 6 bases, and 13 bases had no gene match. The CDR3 here is CASRSDRGRDLSYGYTF. DNA of the CDR3: TGTGCCAGTAGATCGGACAGGGGGCGCGACCTGTCCTATGGCTACACCTTC.

The rearrangement joins TRBV7-2 to TRBJ2-1, with TRBD1 identical over 11 bases. Germline V CDR1 and CDR2: SGHTA, FQGNSA. The CDR3 is 15 residues long. The J segment lost 8 bases and the V segment lost 1 base, leaving 4 bases of the junction unmatched. Written as DNA, the CDR3 is TGTGCCAGCAGCTTAGGTGGACAGGGGGCCCATGAGCAGTTCTTC. Its translation: CASSLGGQGAHEQFF. Full variable domain (rest looked up from reference TRBV7-2 and TRBJ2-1): GAGVSQSPSNKVTEKGKDVELRCDPISGHTALYWYRQSLGQGLEFLIYFQGNSAPDKSGLPSDRFSAERTGGSVSTLTIQRTQQEDSAVYLCASSLGGQGAHEQFFGPGTRLTVL.